The 25 T cell receptor beta chains given below trace back to one sample, sequenced in a study of cytomegalovirus exposure and HLA in healthy donors. With 60 Vbeta and 13 Jbeta primers, the PCR was carried out. Assay used: immunoSEQ multiplex PCR; TCRdb lists only in-frame clones, some missing. The sample has roughly 99,000 clones, roughly 73% seen once. The sequenced sample was PBMCs. Source of these receptors: a man aged 30 to 45 in good health and CMV-seronegative.

J is TRBJ2-7 and V is TRBV7-2; 15 nucleotides match TRBD2. J was trimmed by 4 bases and V by 2 bases; bases with no gene match: 9. This CDR3 spans 18 amino acids. CDR1 and CDR2 from the germline V gene are SGHTA and FQGNSA. As DNA, the CDR3 is TGTGCCAGCAGCTTACGATGGACTAGCGGGGGGGCGGGGTACGAGCAGTACTTC. It specifies CASSLRWTSGGAGYEQYF. Looking up the rest from reference TRBV7-2 and TRBJ2-7 gives the full variable domain: GAGVSQSPSNKVTEKGKDVELRCDPISGHTALYWYRQSLGQGLEFLIYFQGNSAPDKSGLPSDRFSAERTGGSVSTLTIQRTQQEDSAVYLCASSLRWTSGGAGYEQYFGPGTRLTVT.

This clone has only a few counts. The chain is built from TRBV18 and TRBJ2-7, with 7 positions matching TRBD2. Germline V gene sequence: CDR1 KGHSH, CDR2 LQKENI. Losses at the gene ends were 3 bases for V and 6 bases for J; bases not matched to a gene: 14. This CDR3 spans 16 amino acids. The CDR3, as DNA: TGTGCCAGCTCACCCTCGATTGGTCGGACGGGGGGCGAGCAGTACTTC. Its protein product is CASSPSIGRTGGEQYF.

The chain employs TRBV5-1 and TRBJ1-4; 8 bases are a match to TRBD1. Germline V gives CDR1 SGHRS, CDR2 YFSETQ. Losses at the gene ends were 5 bases for V and 3 bases for J; bases not matched to a gene: 6. The CDR3 is 15 residues long. The CDR3 DNA is TGCGCCAGCAGGGTACAGGGGGAAGCTAATGAAAAACTGTTTTTT. It specifies CASRVQGEANEKLFF.

This clone has a handful of counts. The CDR3 region is CASSLTSGRVYEQYF. For the CDR3, the DNA is TGTGCCAGCAGTTTGACTAGCGGGAGAGTCTACGAGCAGTACTTC. The rearrangement uses TRBV27 and TRBJ2-7; TRBD2 matches 12 bases. The CDR3 has 15 amino acids. J lost 3 bases, V lost 3 bases, and 3 bases had no gene match. The germline gives CDR1 MNHEY, CDR2 SMNVEV (reference sequence).

This chain joins TRBV28 and TRBJ1-4; weak D call: TRBD1 (6 bases). Germline V gives CDR1 MDHEN, CDR2 SYDVKM. The CDR3 sequence is 15 residues long. The germline V and J ends were trimmed by 4 bases and 7 bases, with 16 bases remaining between them. CDR3 in DNA: TGTGCCAGCAGTTCCAAACAGGGAAGAGGTGAAAAACTGTTTTTT. Translation gives CASSSKQGRGEKLFF.

This clone was picked up one time. This chain links TRBV5-1 with TRBJ2-5, with a weak D call TRBD1 (6 bases). In germline, CDR1 is SGHRS, CDR2 YFSETQ. V was shortened by 4 bases and J by 4 bases, with 11 bases between the two germline ends. The CDR3 is made up of 13 amino acids. CDR3 in amino acids: CASSEQGRETQYF. The CDR3 coding sequence is TGCGCCAGCAGCGAACAGGGTCGAGAGACCCAGTACTTC.

V is TRBV19 and J is TRBJ2-7; 10 bases align to TRBD1. The CDR3 covers 15 residues. CDR1 LNHDA and CDR2 SQIVND come from the germline V gene (reference sequence). Losses at the gene ends were 8 bases for V and 1 base for J; bases not matched to a gene: 8. The CDR3 nucleotides read TGTGCCAGTGACAGCCCGGGACAGGGGTCCTACGAGCAGTACTTC. Protein product: CASDSPGQGSYEQYF. The whole variable domain, filled in from reference TRBV19 and TRBJ2-7, reads DGGITQSPKYLFRKEGQNVTLSCEQNLNHDAMYWYRQDPGQGLRLIYYSQIVNDFQKGDIAEGYSVSREKKESFPLTVTSAQKNPTAFYLCASDSPGQGSYEQYFGPGTRLTVT.

This clone was found once. The rearrangement links TRBV12-5 to TRBJ2-1, with 10 nucleotides matching TRBD2. The CDR3 runs 17 residues. Looked up from germline, CDR1 is LGHNT and CDR2 is FRNRAP. V lost 0 bases, J lost 7 bases, and 9 bases stayed unmatched. As DNA, the CDR3 is TGTGCTAGTGGTTTGGTAATTAGTAGCGGGGGGTTAAATGAGCAGTTCTTC. Its translation: CASGLVISSGGLNEQFF.

The gene calls are TRBV19 and TRBJ2-5; a possible D gene is TRBD1 (6 bases). CDR1 LNHDA and CDR2 SQIVND come from the germline V gene (reference sequence). The germline V and J ends were trimmed by 6 bases and 3 bases, with 17 bases remaining between them. The CDR3 covers 15 residues. The CDR3 DNA sequence: TGTGCCAGTAGGGACAGAGGAGCCGGCGAAGAGACCCAGTACTTC. It specifies CASRDRGAGEETQYF.

This clone was detected a few times. One junction end does not reproduce the germline sequence, and a read error may be involved. This chain connects TRBV11-3 to TRBJ2-5, with D unclear. The germline gives CDR1 SGHNT, CDR2 YENEEA. The CDR3 sequence is 14 residues long. DNA for the CDR3: TGTGCCAGCAGCTTAGGAGGTCCGTTAGAGGCCCAGTACTTC. This gives the protein CASSLGGPLEAQYF.

This clone was observed a handful of times. V is TRBV5-4 and J is TRBJ1-3; 9 bases agree with TRBD1. This CDR3 is built from 16 residues. The trim removed 4 bases at V and 6 bases at J, leaving 11 bases unmatched. Germline V CDR1 and CDR2: SGHNT, YYREEE (reference sequence). CDR3 residues: CASSPITGGWENTIYF. The CDR3 DNA sequence: TGTGCCAGCAGCCCGATTACAGGGGGCTGGGAAAACACCATATATTTT.

J is TRBJ1-1 and V is TRBV9; D ambiguous. This CDR3 spans 15 amino acids. Germline loops: CDR1 SGDLS, CDR2 YYNGEE. V shed 0 bases and J shed 0 bases, with 9 bases lying between them. CDR3 coding DNA: TGTGCCAGCAGCGTAGGAGGAGGGTTGAACACTGAAGCTTTCTTT. The encoded protein is CASSVGGGLNTEAFF.

V gene TRBV6-6 combines with J gene TRBJ1-2; no reliable D call. V gave up 6 bases and J gave up 2 bases, with 10 bases separating them. Per the germline V gene, CDR1 is MNHNY and CDR2 is SVGAGI (reference sequence). CDR3 size: 13 residues. CDR3 residues: CASRLDINYGYTF. For the CDR3, the DNA is TGTGCCAGCAGGCTCGACATCAACTATGGCTACACCTTC.

The gene calls are TRBV5-1 and TRBJ1-4, with D perhaps TRBD1 (6 bases). Germline V lookup: CDR1 SGHRS, CDR2 YFSETQ. This CDR3 is 17 amino acids long. V was pared by 6 bases and J by 4 bases, with 22 bases between. The CDR3 is CASTTENRRQVNEKLFF. CDR3 bases: TGCGCCAGCACCACGGAGAACCGGCGACAGGTTAATGAAAAACTGTTTTTT.

V gene TRBV18 combines with J gene TRBJ1-4; unclear D gene. This CDR3 is built from 15 residues. V was trimmed by 3 bases and J by 6 bases, leaving 14 bases between them. Germline values: CDR1 KGHSH, CDR2 LQKENI. The CDR3 DNA is TGTGCCAGCTCACCTCTCCGGGGTGAGGATGAAAAACTGTTTTTT. It yields the protein CASSPLRGEDEKLFF.

This rearrangement joins TRBV6-1 to TRBJ1-4; TRBD1 aligns across 7 bases. The CDR3 is 15 residues long. Germline V lookup: CDR1 MNHNS, CDR2 SASEGT. V shed 5 bases, J shed 2 bases, and the junction held 5 bases outside the gene matches. The CDR3 protein is CASSQLQGTNEKLFF. The CDR3, as DNA: TGTGCCAGCAGTCAATTACAGGGGACTAATGAAAAACTGTTTTTT.

J is TRBJ2-7 and V is TRBV30, with D perhaps matching TRBD1 (6 bases). This CDR3 spans 12 amino acids. Trimming took 3 bases from V and 4 from J, leaving 10 bases between them. Germline-derived CDR1 and CDR2 are GTSNPN and SVGIG (reference sequence). The CDR3 coding sequence is TGTGCCTGGAGCTACAGGGTTTACGAGCAGTACTTC. It translates to CAWSYRVYEQYF.

This chain uses TRBV10-3 with TRBJ2-1, with D possibly matching TRBD2 (5 bases). CDR3 length equals 14 residues. CDR1 ENHRY and CDR2 SYGVKD come from the germline V gene. With 3 bases removed from V and 10 bases from J, the gap between germline ends came to 16 bases. The DNA for the CDR3 is TGTGCCATCAGTGAACGAGCGGACCAAGGGGAGCAGTTCTTC. Translated, it gives CAISERADQGEQFF.

The chain employs TRBV9 and TRBJ2-7, with TRBD1 matching 8 bases. V shed 3 bases, J shed 3 bases, and the junction held 5 bases outside the gene matches. Germline lookup yields CDR1 SGDLS and CDR2 YYNGEE. This CDR3 region has 14 residues. CDR3 in amino acids: CASSAGTGGYEQYF. CDR3 DNA: TGTGCCAGCAGCGCCGGGACAGGAGGCTACGAGCAGTACTTC.

There are a few counts of this clone. The rearrangement joins TRBV6-5 to TRBJ1-6; possibly TRBD1 for D (5 bases). Germline lookup yields CDR1 MNHEY and CDR2 SVGAGI. This CDR3 is 14 amino acids long. Trimming shortened V by 6 bases and J by 5 bases, and 11 bases separated the two germline ends. The chain's CDR3 is CASSQTANNSPLHF. CDR3 nucleotide sequence: TGTGCCAGCAGCCAGACAGCTAATAATTCACCCCTCCACTTT.

This chain connects TRBV2 to TRBJ1-5; no clear D gene. With 6 bases removed from V and 0 bases from J, the gap between germline ends came to 12 bases. Germline V gives CDR1 SNHLY, CDR2 FYNNEI. This CDR3 has 15 amino acids. The CDR3 DNA follows: TGTGCCAGCAGCGGCAGGATCGATAGCAATCAGCCCCAGCATTTT. It codes for CASSGRIDSNQPQHF. Full variable domain (outside the CDR3, taken from reference TRBV2 and TRBJ1-5): EPEVTQTPSHQVTQMGQEVILRCVPISNHLYFYWYRQILGQKVEFLVSFYNNEISEKSEIFDDQFSVERPDGSNFTLKIRSTKLEDSAMYFCASSGRIDSNQPQHFGDGTRLSIL.

V is TRBV27 and J is TRBJ1-2, with TRBD1 identical over 8 bases. Losses at the gene ends were 3 bases for V and 4 bases for J; bases not matched to a gene: 4. This CDR3 comprises 14 residues. CDR1 is MNHEY, CDR2 SMNVEV, per germline (reference sequence). The CDR3 nucleotides are TGTGCCAGCAGTTTTCGGACAGGGCTCTATGGCTACACCTTC. Its translation: CASSFRTGLYGYTF.

The chain links TRBV10-3 to TRBJ2-3, with D perhaps TRBD1 (5 bases). Germline CDR1 and CDR2: ENHRY and SYGVKD. The CDR3 consists of 14 residues. Trimming removed 3 bases from V and 0 bases from J, with 7 bases in between. CDR3 coding DNA: TGTGCCATCAGTGAAGACAGTAGCACAGATACGCAGTATTTT. It is translated as CAISEDSSTDTQYF.

The chain joins TRBV29-1 to TRBJ1-1; no firm D call. V was trimmed by 7 bases and J by 1 base, leaving 10 bases between them. This CDR3 has 12 residues. Germline V lookup: CDR1 SQVTM, CDR2 ANQGSEA. The DNA of the CDR3 is TGCAGCGCTGGGGAGGGGAACACTGAAGCTTTCTTT. Translating it yields CSAGEGNTEAFF.

This clone has ten or more counts. The chain links TRBV30 to TRBJ1-1, with D perhaps matching TRBD1 (5 bases). The CDR3 covers 11 residues. V was shortened by 2 bases and J by 6 bases, with 7 bases between the two germline ends. The germline gives CDR1 GTSNPN, CDR2 SVGIG (reference sequence). CDR3 sequence (DNA): TGTGCCTGGAGTCCAGGGTCTGAAGCTTTCTTT. Translated: CAWSPGSEAFF.